The entry below describes one T cell receptor (beta chain). Antigen: not known. This entry is derived from a study of OX40 agonist ivuxolimab in advanced cancers. Study-wide context: Patients took ivuxolimab, an agonistic anti-OX40 (CD134) antibody. Each patient was given ivuxolimab into a vein every 2 weeks, at 0.01 to 10 mg/kg.

There are 12 residues in the CDR3. Germline CDR1 is LNHNV and CDR2 is YYDKDF (reference sequence). The repertoire was sequenced with immunoSEQ multiplex PCR; TCRdb's copy has only in-frame clones and lacks some. The sample yields roughly 27,000 clones, 85% seen once. Regarding the study as a whole: At doses 0.1 to 3.0 mg/kg, CD4+ and CD8+ clones expanded. CD8+ T cells averaged more expanded clones than CD4+.

The chain has TRBV15 and TRBJ1-2, with D possibly TRBD1 on 6 matching bases. This sequence originates from an adult with an advanced solid tumor such as melanoma, head and neck, liver or kidney cancer. The sample here was CD4+ or CD8+ T cells sorted from blood, taken in a trial of the OX40 agonist ivuxolimab. The CDR3 DNA reads TGTGTCCCCCCGACAGGAAGCTATGGCTACACCTTC. Translated: CVPPTGSYGYTF.